A single sample gave rise to the 19 T cell receptor beta chains below, sequenced in a study of blood T cell repertoires in COVID-19. Clones were sequenced by immunoSEQ multiplex PCR, and TCRdb holds only the in-frame ones, with some missing. The sample carries some 220,000 clones, 70% to 90% recorded once. Sequencing was performed on peripheral blood. These receptors were taken from a human donor in a cohort sampled during active COVID-19.

The chain is built from TRBV20-1 and TRBJ1-5; tentative D call: TRBD1 (5 bases). Germline V gene sequence: CDR1 DFQATT, CDR2 SNEGSKA (reference sequence). Trimming removed 3 bases at V and 9 bases at J, with 21 bases between. The CDR3 totals 15 residues. The CDR3 protein is CSASQGMSSFRPQHF. As DNA, the CDR3 is TGCAGTGCTAGTCAGGGAATGAGCTCTTTTAGGCCCCAGCATTTT.

The rearrangement joins TRBV3-1 (or the pseudogene TRBV3-2) to TRBJ1-4; tentatively, D is TRBD1 (5 bases). The CDR3 extends over 14 amino acids. Trimming cost V 4 bases and J 2 bases, with 8 bases left between them. Germline CDR1 reads LGHDT; CDR2 reads YNNKEL (reference sequence). The CDR3 nucleotides read TGTGCCAGCAGCCGGGGGGTCACTAATGAAAAACTGTTTTTT. Its protein is CASSRGVTNEKLFF.

V and J are TRBV28 and TRBJ2-3; D uncertain. The CDR3 is 13 residues long. Germline values: CDR1 MDHEN, CDR2 SYDVKM. V lost 6 bases and J 2 bases, leaving 9 bases between the germline ends. In nucleotides, the CDR3 is TGTGCCAGCAGGACCAGACACACAGATACGCAGTATTTT. It specifies CASRTRHTDTQYF.

J is TRBJ2-2 and V is TRBV11-3; 8 nucleotides align to TRBD1. The CDR3 is made up of 16 amino acids. Germline CDR1 SGHNT, CDR2 YENEEA. V dropped 4 bases and J dropped 2; count of bases not matched to a gene: 6. The CDR3 loop is CASSSRGTGNTGELFF. CDR3 nucleotides: TGTGCCAGCAGCTCAAGGGGGACAGGAAACACCGGGGAGCTGTTTTTT.

The rearrangement links TRBV5-6 to TRBJ1-4, with D tentatively TRBD1 (5 bases). Trimming cost V 1 base and J 10 bases, with 17 bases left between them. Germline V gene sequence: CDR1 SGHDT, CDR2 YYEEEE. This CDR3 is built from 15 residues. CDR3 residues: CASSLNGRLQGKLFF. The DNA of the CDR3 is TGTGCCAGCAGCTTGAATGGCAGGCTCCAGGGAAAACTGTTTTTT.

The chain is built from TRBV5-6 and TRBJ2-2; no definite D call. The germline CDR1 and CDR2 sequences are SGHDT and YYEEEE. The V and J ends lost 1 base and 4 bases respectively, with 11 bases between them. The CDR3 spans 15 residues. The CDR3 here is CASSLIAPSTGELFF. In DNA form, the CDR3 reads TGTGCCAGCAGCTTGATAGCACCATCCACCGGGGAGCTGTTTTTT.

This clone was detected many times. At the DNA level, this CDR3 is encoded by other sequences in the same sample as well. The rearrangement links TRBV6-1 to TRBJ1-5, with D maybe TRBD1 (6 bases). The CDR3 totals 16 residues. V was shortened by 2 bases and J by 1 base, with 12 bases between the two germline ends. Germline-derived CDR1 and CDR2 are MNHNS and SASEGT. The CDR3 DNA reads as TGTGCCAGCAGTGAACGGGGGGGGGCGAGCAATCAGCCCCAGCATTTT. Protein: CASSERGGASNQPQHF.

The J gene is TRBJ1-3, the V gene TRBV7-5. TRBV7-5 corresponds to a pseudogene. The CDR3 runs to 15 residues. The DNA of the CDR3 is TGTGCCAGAAGCCATAGCGATGTCTCTGGAAACACCATATATTTT. Translating gives CARSHSDVSGNTIYF.

About this clone itself: Other DNA variants within this sample encode the same CDR3. The chain joins TRBV20-1 to TRBJ1-2, with D possibly matching TRBD1 (5 bases). Per the germline V gene, CDR1 is DFQATT and CDR2 is SNEGSKA (reference sequence). This CDR3 comprises 12 residues. Trimming pared 3 bases from V and 6 bases from J, leaving 11 bases between. CDR3 sequence: CSASRGGDGYTF. In DNA, the CDR3 is TGCAGTGCTAGTCGGGGGGGAGATGGCTACACCTTC.

This rearrangement joins TRBV4-2 to TRBJ1-2; TRBD1 might be the D (6 bases). This CDR3 spans 15 amino acids. CDR1 is LGHNA and CDR2 is YNFKEQ in the germline V gene. The V end was cut by 8 bases, the J end by 8 bases, with 24 bases between. CDR3 region: CASQPTGGGGGGYTF. The CDR3 region has the DNA TGTGCCAGCCAGCCGACAGGCGGGGGGGGAGGAGGCTACACCTTC.

The chain uses TRBV5-6 and TRBJ1-1; tentatively, D is TRBD1 (6 bases). The CDR3 has 11 amino acids. Germline V lookup: CDR1 SGHDT, CDR2 YYEEEE. Trimming pared 5 bases from V and 6 bases from J, leaving 8 bases between. The CDR3 DNA reads TGTGCCAGCAGGAGACAGGCTGAAGCTTTCTTT. Translation: CASRRQAEAFF.

V gene TRBV7-9 combines with J gene TRBJ2-5; 10 nucleotides line up with TRBD1. Trimming at V came to 5 bases and at J to 5 bases, leaving 8 bases not matched to a gene. Germline CDR1 is SEHNR and CDR2 is FQNEAQ (reference sequence). This CDR3 is built from 15 residues. The CDR3 loop is CASSRGTGEKETQYF. As DNA, the CDR3 is TGTGCCAGCAGCCGCGGGACAGGGGAGAAGGAGACCCAGTACTTC.

V and J are TRBV6-5 and TRBJ1-5; TRBD1 might be the D (5 bases). Per germline, CDR1 MNHEY and CDR2 SVGAGI. CDR3 length: 13 amino acids. The germline V and J ends were trimmed by 8 bases and 4 bases, with 12 bases remaining between them. This CDR3 is CASSVGGNQPQHF. CDR3 sequence (DNA): TGTGCCAGCTCAGTTGGGGGGAATCAGCCCCAGCATTTT.

V usage is TRBV7-9 and J usage is TRBJ2-3; D unresolved. CDR3 length equals 11 residues. CDR1 and CDR2 from the germline V gene are SEHNR and FQNEAQ (reference sequence). Trimming stripped 5 bases from V and 6 bases from J, with 6 bases between. This CDR3 reads CASSPLDTQYF. CDR3 coding DNA: TGTGCCAGCAGCCCCCTGGATACGCAGTATTTT.

The genes are TRBV7-9 and TRBJ1-2, with 11 bases matching TRBD1. The V gene end was trimmed by 2 bases and the J gene end by 6 bases; junction bases not matched to a gene: 5. Germline V gene lookup returns CDR1 SEHNR and CDR2 FQNEAQ (reference sequence). The CDR3 spans 15 residues. The CDR3 sequence: CASSLLGQGEHGYTF. The CDR3 DNA sequence: TGTGCCAGCAGCTTACTGGGACAGGGGGAACATGGCTACACCTTC.

V and J are TRBV15 and TRBJ1-5; TRBD1 is a possible D gene (5 bases). The CDR3 runs 13 residues. Germline loops: CDR1 LNHNV, CDR2 YYDKDF (reference sequence). Trimming shortened V by 1 base and J by 9 bases, and 10 bases separated the two germline ends. This chain's CDR3 is CATSRAGGRPQHF. CDR3 DNA sequence: TGTGCCACCAGCAGAGCTGGGGGGAGGCCCCAGCATTTT.

This rearrangement joins TRBV5-1 to TRBJ2-7; TRBD1 matches 11 bases. The CDR3 has 15 amino acids. V dropped 4 bases and J dropped 3; count of bases not matched to a gene: 6. Germline CDR1 SGHRS, CDR2 YFSETQ. In nucleotides, the CDR3 is TGCGCCAGCAGCATCGGACAGGGGGCTTACTACGAGCAGTACTTC. Translated: CASSIGQGAYYEQYF.

The rearrangement links TRBV5-5 to TRBJ1-2; D not certain. CDR1 is SGHKS, CDR2 YYEKEE, per germline (reference sequence). V dropped 5 bases and J dropped 6 bases, with 14 bases sitting between them. The CDR3 loop spans 13 amino acids. The CDR3 region has the DNA TGTGCCAGCAGTCTAAGGCCCGGGGATGGCTACACCTTC. Translation: CASSLRPGDGYTF.

This rearrangement joins TRBV27 to TRBJ2-7, with D possibly TRBD1 on 6 matching bases. The CDR3 spans 14 residues. Germline lookup yields CDR1 MNHEY and CDR2 SMNVEV (reference sequence). Trimming removed 6 bases from V and 6 bases from J, with 18 bases in between. The CDR3 DNA sequence: TGTGCCAGCAGCCTAGGGGGATCGGGGCTCGAGCAGTACTTC. Protein sequence: CASSLGGSGLEQYF.